Following are 23 T cell receptor beta chains from one sample sequenced in a study of Ad26.COV2.S vaccination and SARS-CoV-2 variants. Treatment: some 19 received Ad26.COV2.S at low or high dose, single or two shots; roughly 5 received placebo; per-sample allocation not given. Sampling happened 63 days after the first vaccine or placebo injection. Sequenced by immunoSEQ multiplex PCR; TCRdb stores in-frame clones only, minus some. Among about 460,000 clones listed, roughly nine tenths were seen once. Material: peripheral blood, obtained in a trial of Ad26.COV2.S vaccine versus placebo. These receptors were obtained from a person between 18 and 65 years old who received the Ad26.COV2.S COVID-19 vaccine or a placebo.

The chain carries TRBV2 and TRBJ1-5, with D perhaps matching TRBD1 (5 bases). The germline V gene has CDR1 SNHLY and CDR2 FYNNEI. The CDR3 contains 14 residues. V dropped 6 bases and J dropped 11 bases, with 20 bases sitting between them. CDR3 residues: CASSERTSPLSQHF. Here the CDR3 DNA reads TGTGCCAGCAGCGAACGGACATCTCCTTTGTCCCAGCATTTT.

The V call is TRBV5-1, the J call TRBJ2-3; 8 nucleotides match TRBD2. The junction had 8 bases not matched to a gene; V was cut back by 5 bases and J by 6 bases. The CDR3 runs to 14 residues. Germline V CDR1 and CDR2: SGHRS, YFSETQ. Here the CDR3 DNA reads TGCGCCAGCAGAAAGACGGGAGGGGTTGATACGCAGTATTTT. This gives the protein CASRKTGGVDTQYF. Full variable domain (remainder filled in from reference TRBV5-1 and TRBJ2-3): KAGVTQTPRYLIKTRGQQVTLSCSPISGHRSVSWYQQTPGQGLQFLFEYFSETQRNKGNFPGRFSGRQFSNSRSEMNVSTLELGDSALYLCASRKTGGVDTQYFGPGTRLTVL.

The chain combines TRBV28 with TRBJ2-3, with 8 bases lining up with TRBD2. The CDR3 covers 14 residues. The germline CDR1 and CDR2 sequences are MDHEN and SYDVKM. Trimming cost V 7 bases and J 2 bases; bases outside gene matches: 5. The CDR3, as DNA: TGTGCCAGCACCTATAGCGGGATCACAGATACGCAGTATTTT. This codes for CASTYSGITDTQYF.

This rearrangement joins TRBV6-5 to TRBJ2-1; the match to TRBD1 covers 7 bases. With 8 bases clipped from V and 6 bases from J, the junction kept 7 bases outside the gene matches. Germline-derived CDR1 and CDR2 are MNHEY and SVGAGI. CDR3 length equals 13 residues. The DNA of the CDR3 is TGTGCCAGCCGACAGGGAGTTTCCAATGAGCAGTTCTTC. Translating gives CASRQGVSNEQFF.

This chain connects TRBV18 to TRBJ2-1; 8 bases fit TRBD2. Germline V gene sequence: CDR1 KGHSH, CDR2 LQKENI. Germline trimming cut 3 bases from V and 7 bases from J; bases unmatched to any gene: 11. The CDR3 runs to 16 residues. CDR3 nucleotides: TGTGCCAGCTCACCCGCGGGTAGCGGGGAGCTGAATGAGCAGTTCTTC. It codes for CASSPAGSGELNEQFF.

The chain links TRBV29-1 to TRBJ2-6; TRBD1 matches at 8 bases. The CDR3 loop spans 16 amino acids. Germline V gives CDR1 SQVTM, CDR2 ANQGSEA. J lost 0 bases, V lost 6 bases, and 7 bases had no gene match. This CDR3 reads CSVQGAASSGANVLTF. CDR3 DNA sequence: TGCAGCGTCCAGGGGGCCGCGTCCTCTGGGGCCAACGTCCTGACTTTC.

The chain joins TRBV29-1 to TRBJ2-7, with D perhaps assigned TRBD1 or TRBD2 (5 bases each). V lost 2 bases, J lost 0 bases, and 14 bases lay in between. CDR1 and CDR2 (germline): SQVTM, ANQGSEA. This CDR3 comprises 15 residues. Here the CDR3 reads CSVELDGAISYEQYF. DNA of the CDR3: TGCAGCGTTGAATTGGACGGGGCGATCTCCTACGAGCAGTACTTC.

The V gene is TRBV11-2, the J gene TRBJ2-5, with no clear D. This CDR3 spans 14 amino acids. V was cut by 4 bases and J by 5 bases, with 14 bases left in between. The germline V gene encodes CDR1 SGHAT and CDR2 FQNNGV. CDR3 amino acids: CASSSPISPETQYF. The CDR3 region has the DNA TGTGCCAGCAGCTCCCCGATATCTCCGGAGACCCAGTACTTC.

This clone was counted a single time. This chain uses TRBV18 with TRBJ1-1; D is unclear. The CDR3 is 12 amino acids. Trimming pared 2 bases from V and 4 bases from J, leaving 5 bases between. Germline CDR1 reads KGHSH; CDR2 reads LQKENI. CDR3 bases: TGTGCCAGCTCACCAGGGAGCACTGAAGCTTTCTTT. Translating it yields CASSPGSTEAFF.

This clone appeared a single time. V gene TRBV18 combines with J gene TRBJ1-2; D not certain. The CDR3 has 16 amino acids. CDR1 and CDR2 from the germline V gene are KGHSH and LQKENI. Trimming took 2 bases from V and 3 from J, leaving 16 bases between them. CDR3 sequence reads: CASSPRTAGRDYGYTF. The CDR3 DNA reads as TGTGCCAGCTCACCAAGGACGGCAGGACGGGACTATGGCTACACCTTC.

The chain uses TRBV7-2 and TRBJ2-7; 10 positions agree with TRBD2. This CDR3 is 16 amino acids long. With 3 bases clipped from V and 4 bases from J, the junction kept 9 bases outside the gene matches. The germline CDR1 and CDR2 sequences are SGHTA and FQGNSA. The CDR3 region is CASSFLTWTSGYEQYF. DNA for the CDR3: TGTGCCAGCAGCTTCCTCACCTGGACTAGCGGATACGAGCAGTACTTC.

This clone has just one count. The chain has TRBV18 and TRBJ2-7; D is tentatively TRBD1 or TRBD2 (5 bases each). The CDR3 has 13 residues. The V gene's germline CDR1 is KGHSH and CDR2 LQKENI. Trimming cost V 2 bases and J 13 bases, with 18 bases left between them. This CDR3 reads CASSPGDGGRGYF. The CDR3 nucleotides are TGTGCCAGCTCACCAGGGGACGGAGGTCGAGGTTACTTC. The full variable domain, rest sourced from reference TRBV18 and TRBJ2-7, is NAGVMQNPRHLVRRRGQEARLRCSPMKGHSHVYWYRQLPEEGLKFMVYLQKENIIDESGMPKERFSAEFPKEGPSILRIQQVVRGDSAAYFCASSPGDGGRGYFGPGTRLTVT.

This clone was observed a handful of times. This chain connects TRBV18 to TRBJ1-5, with D uncertain. V was clipped by 4 bases and J by 5 bases, with 9 bases between them. CDR3 length: 13 amino acids. Germline lookup yields CDR1 KGHSH and CDR2 LQKENI. Written as DNA, the CDR3 is TGTGCCAGCTCACGGTCGGATGATCAGCCCCAGCATTTT. Translating it yields CASSRSDDQPQHF.

V and J are TRBV5-1 and TRBJ2-5, with D uncertain. The germline gives CDR1 SGHRS, CDR2 YFSETQ. Trimming stripped 0 bases from V and 2 bases from J, with 17 bases between. CDR3 size: 17 residues. The CDR3 DNA is TGCGCCAGCAGCTTGGCCGAGACACTTCTGGATCAAGAGACCCAGTACTTC. Translation: CASSLAETLLDQETQYF.

The chain is built from TRBV19 and TRBJ1-1, with no clear D. This CDR3 comprises 13 residues. Germline V lookup: CDR1 LNHDA, CDR2 SQIVND (reference sequence). Trimming left V 8 bases short and J 3 bases short, with 13 bases between. The CDR3, as DNA: TGTGCCAGTCGAGAGGGCCGTTACACTGAAGCTTTCTTT. It encodes CASREGRYTEAFF.

V usage is TRBV6-5 and J usage is TRBJ2-3; D call uncertain. The V gene's germline CDR1 is MNHEY and CDR2 SVGAGI. V shed 8 bases and J shed 2 bases, with 11 bases lying between them. The CDR3 is 13 amino acids. The CDR3 sequence: CASFSVHTDTQYF. Written as DNA, the CDR3 is TGTGCCAGCTTTTCGGTCCACACAGATACGCAGTATTTT.

This clone appeared once. The chain uses TRBV7-9 and TRBJ2-3, with 7 bases lining up with TRBD2. In germline, CDR1 is SEHNR, CDR2 FQNEAQ (reference sequence). V gave up 0 bases and J gave up 2 bases; unmatched junction bases: 8. The CDR3 consists of 17 residues. As DNA, the CDR3 is TGTGCCAGCAGCTTAGCCCCCACTAGCGTATACACAGATACGCAGTATTTT. Its protein is CASSLAPTSVYTDTQYF.

This clone was seen a single time. V usage is TRBV10-1 and J usage is TRBJ2-1; D remains ambiguous. Germline CDR1 WNHNN, CDR2 SYGVQD (reference sequence). V was clipped by 8 bases and J by 7 bases, with 9 bases between them. This CDR3 spans 11 amino acids. CDR3 DNA: TGCGCCAGCCCATATATTAATGAGCAGTTCTTC. It translates to CASPYINEQFF.

The chain uses TRBV28 and TRBJ1-4; TRBD1 aligns across 7 bases. Germline V gene lookup returns CDR1 MDHEN and CDR2 SYDVKM. V shed 6 bases, J shed 4 bases, and the junction held 5 bases outside the gene matches. The CDR3 loop spans 14 amino acids. The CDR3 sequence: CASRPGQSNEKLFF. In DNA form, the CDR3 reads TGTGCCAGCAGACCGGGACAGAGTAATGAAAAACTGTTTTTT.

This chain uses TRBV7-9 with TRBJ2-5; no firm D call. Germline values: CDR1 SEHNR, CDR2 FQNEAQ (reference sequence). The V gene lost 1 base and the J gene lost 1 base, with 7 bases spanning the gap. The CDR3 loop spans 14 amino acids. CDR3 amino acids: CASSLVEFQETQYF. As DNA, the CDR3 is TGTGCCAGCAGCTTAGTCGAGTTCCAAGAGACCCAGTACTTC.

In regard to this clone: The same CDR3 also results from other DNA sequences found in this sample. The chain carries TRBV28 and TRBJ1-2; 10 nucleotides align to TRBD1. The CDR3 length is 14 residues. The V and J ends lost 6 bases and 2 bases, in that order; junction bases with no gene match: 3. Germline CDR1 MDHEN, CDR2 SYDVKM. The CDR3 loop is CASRGQGTNYGYTF. In nucleotides, the CDR3 is TGTGCCAGCAGGGGACAGGGGACGAACTATGGCTACACCTTC.

The rearrangement joins TRBV6-2 or TRBV6-3 to TRBJ2-3; no definite D call. Germline-derived CDR1 and CDR2 are MNHEY and SVGEGT. This CDR3 has 11 residues. The ends were cut back, 0 bases at V and 7 bases at J, with 2 bases in the middle. The CDR3 reads CASSYSHTQYF. For the CDR3, the DNA is TGTGCCAGCAGTTACTCCCATACGCAGTATTTT.

This chain joins TRBV5-1 and TRBJ2-2, with no clear D. In germline, CDR1 is SGHRS, CDR2 YFSETQ. CDR3 length equals 16 residues. V dropped 1 base and J dropped 0 bases, with 10 bases sitting between them. Here the CDR3 DNA reads TGCGCCAGCAGCTTGTTTTCCAGCGCGAACACCGGGGAGCTGTTTTTT. This translates into CASSLFSSANTGELFF.